The 20 T cell receptor beta chains below come from one sample, sequenced in a study of early T cells in non-severe SARS-CoV-2 infection. TCRdb reprocessed the 5' RACE reads with MiXCR, giving one entry per CDR3 protein. Seen here are tens of thousands of distinct CDR3 sequences, about 13% observed once, and the top ten hold roughly 8.3%. Sequencing was carried out using whole blood. These receptors came from an adult who was a healthcare worker with PCR-confirmed SARS-CoV-2 infection or an uninfected control (not recorded which).

V and J are TRBV19 and TRBJ2-1, with unresolved D. This CDR3 is 16 amino acids long. Germline CDR1 reads LNHDA; CDR2 reads SQIVND (reference sequence). V was cut by 6 bases and J by 0 bases, with 15 bases left in between. The CDR3, as DNA: TGTGCCAGTAGGGAAAGGATAAGAAGCTCCTACAATGAGCAGTTCTTC. Translated, it gives CASRERIRSSYNEQFF. The entire variable domain, with the rest obtained from reference TRBV19 and TRBJ2-1, is as follows: DGGITQSPKYLFRKEGQNVTLSCEQNLNHDAMYWYRQDPGQGLRLIYYSQIVNDFQKGDIAEGYSVSREKKESFPLTVTSAQKNPTAFYLCASRERIRSSYNEQFFGPGTRLTVL.

The rearrangement links TRBV6-2 or TRBV6-3 to TRBJ2-6; D remains ambiguous. The CDR3 has 15 residues. V shed 8 bases and J shed 0 bases, with 11 bases lying between them. Germline CDR1 reads MNHEY; CDR2 reads SVGEGT. The CDR3 spells CASVPSGSGANVLTF. The DNA of the CDR3 is TGTGCCAGCGTCCCGTCGGGCTCTGGGGCCAACGTCCTGACTTTC.

This clonotype showed up many times. The chain has TRBV7-6 and TRBJ2-5; possible D gene TRBD2, 6 bases. V lost 5 bases, J lost 4 bases, and 17 bases lay in between. The V gene's germline CDR1 is SGHVS and CDR2 FNYEAQ. This CDR3 contains 15 residues. This CDR3 is CASSLERGLLETQYF. CDR3 nucleotides: TGTGCCAGCAGCCTAGAGAGGGGACTTTTAGAGACCCAGTACTTC. The whole variable domain, filled in from reference TRBV7-6 and TRBJ2-5, reads GAGVSQSPRYKVTKRGQDVALRCDPISGHVSLYWYRQALGQGPEFLTYFNYEAQQDKSGLPNDRFSAERPEGSISTLTIQRTEQRDSAMYRCASSLERGLLETQYFGPGTRLLVL.

This sequence joins TRBV18 and TRBJ2-3; D may match TRBD1 or TRBD2 (5 bases each). V lost 0 bases and J 0 bases, leaving 7 bases between the germline ends. Per the germline V gene, CDR1 is KGHSH and CDR2 is LQKENI. The CDR3 length is 15 residues. CDR3 amino acids: CASSPPGVSTDTQYF. CDR3 bases: TGTGCCAGCTCACCACCGGGGGTTAGCACAGATACGCAGTATTTT.

The chain employs TRBV9 and TRBJ2-5; 9 nucleotides agree with TRBD2. This CDR3 spans 16 amino acids. In germline, CDR1 is SGDLS, CDR2 YYNGEE. J was trimmed by 0 bases and V by 0 bases; bases with no gene match: 3. The CDR3 here is CASSVAAGGYQETQYF. The DNA for the CDR3 is TGTGCCAGCAGCGTAGCGGCGGGAGGGTACCAAGAGACCCAGTACTTC.

This clonotype was found many times. One junction end disagrees with the germline gene, perhaps due to a read error. V is TRBV29-1 and J is TRBJ2-5; 8 bases map to TRBD2. The CDR3 length is 12 residues. The germline V gene has CDR1 SQVTM and CDR2 ANQGSEA. The CDR3 region is CSAEPGGETQYF. The CDR3, as DNA: TGCAGCGCTGAACCGGGGGGGGAGACCCAGTACTTC.

This clonotype came up a few times. The V call is TRBV7-2, the J call TRBJ1-3; tentative D call: TRBD1 (5 bases). The CDR3 extends over 16 amino acids. The germline V gene has CDR1 SGHTA and CDR2 FQGNSA. Trimming stripped 4 bases from V and 3 bases from J, with 16 bases between. The CDR3 region is CASSSGHPSGGNTIYF. DNA for the CDR3: TGTGCCAGCAGCTCCGGACACCCCAGCGGTGGAAACACCATATATTTT. Using reference TRBV7-2 and TRBJ1-3 for the parts outside the CDR3, the full variable domain is GAGVSQSPSNKVTEKGKDVELRCDPISGHTALYWYRQSLGQGLEFLIYFQGNSAPDKSGLPSDRFSAERTGGSVSTLTIQRTQQEDSAVYLCASSSGHPSGGNTIYFGEGSWLTVV.

This clonotype appeared a few times. V is TRBV20-1 and J is TRBJ1-6; D not resolved. This CDR3 region has 17 residues. In germline, CDR1 is DFQATT, CDR2 SNEGSKA (reference sequence). The V and J ends lost 0 bases and 0 bases respectively, with 12 bases between them. The CDR3 bases are TGCAGTGCTAGAGATCAGGCGAAGGGCTCCTATAATTCACCCCTCCACTTT. Its translation: CSARDQAKGSYNSPLHF.

This clonotype has at least ten counts. The chain links TRBV3-1 to TRBJ2-7, with a weak D call TRBD2 (6 bases). The CDR3 sequence is 15 residues long. V lost 3 bases, J lost 0 bases, and 12 bases lay in between. Germline lookup yields CDR1 LGHDT and CDR2 YNNKEL (reference sequence). CDR3 coding DNA: TGTGCCAGCAGCCAGCTTAGCGGAGGCTCCTACGAGCAGTACTTC. This gives the protein CASSQLSGGSYEQYF.

This clonotype was detected ten times or more. V and J are TRBV9 and TRBJ2-1; 8 nucleotides match TRBD2. The CDR3 loop spans 14 amino acids. Germline V gene data show CDR1 as SGDLS and CDR2 as YYNGEE. V shed 4 bases, J shed 7 bases, and the junction held 7 bases outside the gene matches. CDR3 nucleotides: TGTGCCAGCAGCCCGCGACTAGCGAGGAATGAGCAGTTCTTC. Its protein product is CASSPRLARNEQFF.

The chain joins TRBV24-1 to TRBJ2-7; 8 bases are shared with TRBD2. The CDR3 length is 16 residues. V shed 6 bases, J shed 0 bases, and the junction held 9 bases outside the gene matches. Germline V CDR1 and CDR2: KGHDR, SFDVKD. CDR3 in DNA: TGTGCCACCAGTCTTTTGGGACTAGATCTCTCCTACGAGCAGTACTTC. Protein: CATSLLGLDLSYEQYF.

CDR3 in DNA: TGCGCCAGCAGCCAAGAAGTGTCGGGTATTAGGCGGTCCACCGGGGAGCTGTTTTTT. This translates into CASSQEVSGIRRSTGELFF. The J gene is TRBJ2-2, the V gene TRBV4-3; no definite D call. The V end was cut by 0 bases, the J end by 4 bases, with 21 bases between. Germline V gene lookup returns CDR1 LGHNA and CDR2 YSLEER. CDR3 length: 19 residues.

This chain uses TRBV9 with TRBJ2-7, with D perhaps matching TRBD1 or TRBD2 (5 bases each). V lost 0 bases, J lost 6 bases, and 16 bases lay in between. This CDR3 has 15 amino acids. Germline CDR1 reads SGDLS; CDR2 reads YYNGEE. The CDR3 sequence is CASSVGQGELSEQYF. The CDR3 DNA sequence: TGTGCCAGCAGCGTAGGTCAGGGAGAATTGAGCGAGCAGTACTTC.

This clonotype occurred a few times. This chain uses TRBV10-3 with TRBJ1-6, with 7 bases aligning to TRBD1. CDR3 size: 14 residues. Trimming at V came to 4 bases and at J to 5 bases, leaving 2 bases not matched to a gene. Looked up from germline, CDR1 is ENHRY and CDR2 is SYGVKD. The CDR3 region is CAISADRNNSPLHF. The CDR3 region has the DNA TGTGCCATCAGTGCGGACAGGAATAATTCACCCCTCCACTTT.

This clonotype was seen more than once but under ten times. The genes are TRBV5-5 and TRBJ1-1, with D unresolved. Trimming pared 0 bases from V and 6 bases from J, leaving 9 bases between. This CDR3 has 13 residues. CDR1 SGHKS and CDR2 YYEKEE come from the germline V gene (reference sequence). The CDR3 loop is CASSLVFGAEAFF. Here the CDR3 DNA reads TGTGCCAGCAGCTTGGTTTTTGGGGCTGAAGCTTTCTTT. Looking up the rest from reference TRBV5-5 and TRBJ1-1 gives the full variable domain: DAGVTQSPTHLIKTRGQQVTLRCSPISGHKSVSWYQQVLGQGPQFIFQYYEKEERGRGNFPDRFSARQFPNYSSELNVNALLLGDSALYLCASSLVFGAEAFFGQGTRLTVV.

This clonotype was seen a few times. The rearrangement uses TRBV4-1 and TRBJ2-7; perhaps TRBD2 as D (5 bases). CDR1 is MGHRA, CDR2 YSYEKL, per germline. This CDR3 has 16 amino acids. Deletions cut 3 bases from V and 2 bases from J, with 17 bases between. CDR3 sequence reads: CASSHQREAKPYEQYF. In DNA, the CDR3 is TGCGCCAGCAGCCATCAACGGGAAGCGAAACCCTACGAGCAGTACTTC.

The V call is TRBV10-2, the J call TRBJ2-7; the D is unclear. The CDR3 length is 13 residues. Germline V gene lookup returns CDR1 WSHSY and CDR2 SAAADI. V lost 2 bases and J lost 2, with 7 bases in between. The CDR3 nucleotides are TGCGCCAGCAGTGAGGATTTCACCTACGAGCAGTACTTC. It specifies CASSEDFTYEQYF.

The chain carries TRBV11-3 and TRBJ1-1; no clear D gene. Trimming stripped 0 bases from V and 2 bases from J, with 4 bases between. The CDR3 is made up of 13 amino acids. Germline-derived CDR1 and CDR2 are SGHNT and YENEEA. The CDR3 DNA reads as TGTGCCAGCAGCTTAGACACTAACACTGAAGCTTTCTTT. Its translation: CASSLDTNTEAFF.

This clonotype was counted only a few times. CDR3 sequence reads: CASRNGQGDYGYTF. The DNA of the CDR3 is TGTGCCAGCAGAAACGGGCAGGGTGACTATGGCTACACCTTC. The rearrangement links TRBV6-6 to TRBJ1-2; a possible D gene is TRBD1 (5 bases). Germline CDR1 reads MNHNY; CDR2 reads SVGAGI (reference sequence). The CDR3 loop spans 14 amino acids. V lost 6 bases and J lost 3, with 14 bases in between.

In this sample, this clonotype turned up many times. The chain joins TRBV28 to TRBJ2-7; D might be TRBD2 (6 bases). The ends were cut back, 4 bases at V and 0 bases at J, with 13 bases in the middle. The CDR3 runs 15 residues. Germline V gene lookup returns CDR1 MDHEN and CDR2 SYDVKM. The CDR3 DNA sequence: TGTGCCAGCAGTTCCCCAGCCGGGAGCTCCTACGAGCAGTACTTC. This encodes CASSSPAGSSYEQYF.